The next 3 T cell receptor beta chains were all read from a single sample in a study of low-dose radiotherapy and immunotherapy resistance in tumors (dated by TCRdb to the early 2020s). According to the study, the label for this sample's time point signals: before trial treatment. For sequencing, an Illumina HiSeq 2500 was employed. To make first-strand cDNA, Superscript III was used along with a set of TRAV- and TRBV-specific primers so that both the TCRalpha and TCRbeta chains were covered. TCRs were amplified with Phusion for around 18 PCR cycles, with a constant-region primer paired with the adapter attached to the V primers. Starting from the raw public reads, TCRdb applied fastp trimming at Q25, assembled clones with MiXCR and retained in-frame beta chains. Rows with one shared CDR3 protein collapse into an entry with the most common genes and DNA. The sample yields 45,000 to 75,000 distinct CDR3 sequences; 20% to 25% were counted once. The ten most abundant clones make up around 5% of the sample.

This specimen consisted of PBMCs, obtained before treatment. The receptors originated from a male donor with prostate cancer.

This clonotype was observed a few times. This sequence joins TRBV7-8 and TRBJ2-7; a weak D match, TRBD1 (5 bases). Germline V gene data show CDR1 as SGHVS and CDR2 as FQNEAQ. This CDR3 contains 14 residues. V shed 5 bases and J shed 7 bases, with 18 bases lying between them. As DNA, the CDR3 is TGTGCCAGCAGCCTGACGTTCAGGGTATGGGAGCAGTACTTC. Translation gives CASSLTFRVWEQYF.

This clonotype came up many times. The chain links TRBV5-1 to TRBJ2-3; 13 positions agree with TRBD2. This CDR3 is built from 17 residues. Germline V lookup: CDR1 SGHRS, CDR2 YFSETQ. With 0 bases clipped from V and 5 bases from J, the junction kept 6 bases outside the gene matches. The CDR3 spells CASSLATSGRAIDTQYF. The CDR3 DNA follows: TGCGCCAGCAGCTTGGCTACTAGCGGGAGGGCCATAGATACGCAGTATTTT.

About this clonotype: A read error likely explains this, since a far larger clone differs by one base. A read error is likely, as this CDR3 ends without the conserved phenylalanine or tryptophan. The chain has TRBV5-3 and TRBJ2-1; 10 bases fit TRBD2. TRBV5-3 qualifies as an ORF whose function is uncertain. The ends lost 8 bases at V and 0 bases at J; junction bases unmatched: 11. This CDR3 has 17 amino acids. The CDR3 DNA reads as TGTGCCAGCAGCCCAAGCGGGGGGGATGTCTCCTACAATGAGCAGTTCCTC. As protein: CASSPSGGDVSYNEQFL.